The rows below give T cell receptor beta chains drawn from one sample of a study of shared clonotypes between healthy human individuals. Repertoires were generated with immunoSEQ multiplex PCR, while TCRdb's copy carries only in-frame clones and drops some. The sample consists of under 850,000 clones, almost 95% of them appearing once. Sequenced: naive CD8+ T cells sorted from blood. These receptors were collected from a man aged 25-45 years in good health. Each CDR3 is given with its conserved first and last residue. A D gene is named only where the DNA matches it firmly. Clone size appears in some rows only: once, few, many, or a class for an expanded clone.

J gene,V gene,D gene,clone size,CDR3 DNA,CDR3 protein
TRBJ2-7,TRBV7-9,NA,NA,TGTGCCAGCAGTCCCAGCCGGGGGAGGAACTCCTACGAGCAGTACTTC,CASSPSRGRNSYEQYF
TRBJ2-7,TRBV13,NA,once,TGTGCCAGCAGCACCAGGGTAAGGGCCTACGAGCAGTACTTC,CASSTRVRAYEQYF
TRBJ2-2,TRBV7-9,NA,once,TGTGCCAGCAGCTGGGACCGGACCGCGAACACCGGGGAGCTGTTTTTT,CASSWDRTANTGELFF
TRBJ1-1,TRBV6-1,NA,NA,TGTGCCAGCAGTTATAGGCCGAACACTGAAGCTTTCTTT,CASSYRPNTEAFF
TRBJ2-7,TRBV18,NA,NA,TGTGCCAGCTCACCCTCGACGTACGAGCAGTACTTC,CASSPSTYEQYF
TRBJ2-5,TRBV27,NA,NA,TGTGCCAGCAGTCCGACCCGGGGGCTCCAAGAGACCCAGTACTTC,CASSPTRGLQETQYF
TRBJ2-3,TRBV14,TRBD2,NA,TGTGCCAGCAGCCAAGCGGGAGGGGACGATACGCAGTATTTT,CASSQAGGDDTQYF
TRBJ2-2,TRBV7-9,NA,NA,TGTGCCAGCAGCTTAACGGGAGCCGGGGAGCTGTTTTTT,CASSLTGAGELFF
TRBJ1-3,TRBV5-5,NA,NA,TGTGCCAGCAGCTCGCCCCCGGTGGGGGGAAACACCATATATTTT,CASSSPPVGGNTIYF
TRBJ1-4,TRBV28,TRBD1,once,TGTGCCAGCAGTTTCTGGGACAGAACTAATGAAAAACTGTTTTTT,CASSFWDRTNEKLFF
TRBJ2-7,TRBV11-2,NA,NA,TGTGCCAGCAGTGGCCAGGCCTACGAGCAGTACTTC,CASSGQAYEQYF
TRBJ1-3,TRBV7-3,NA,NA,TGTGCCAGCAGCTTGGATGCCCCGGCAGCTGGAAACACCATATATTTT,CASSLDAPAAGNTIYF
TRBJ2-3,TRBV2,NA,NA,TGTGCCAGCATTGCCCCCCTAGGACGGTATACGCAGTATTTT,CASIAPLGRYTQYF
TRBJ1-2,TRBV4-1,NA,NA,TGCGCCAGCAGCCACTTAGGAGGGGATGGCTACACCTTC,CASSHLGGDGYTF
TRBJ2-1,TRBV2,TRBD1,NA,TGTGCCAGCAGTGTCAGGGGGCGGAACGCCTACAATGAGCAGTTCTTC,CASSVRGRNAYNEQFF
TRBJ1-2,TRBV7-9,TRBD1,few,TGTGCCAGCAGCTTCGGACAGGGAAGTTATGGCTACACCTTC,CASSFGQGSYGYTF